This TCR beta chain was documented in a study of breast tumors, draining lymph nodes, adjacent tissues. Findings and caveats of the study: Luminal-like breast cancer showed significantly greater tumor-nontumor repertoire similarity than basal-like breast cancer did. Most tumor T cells seemingly derive from lymph node, then expand in tumor. The lymph node origin of tumor T cells was framed as consistent with a hypothesis, not demonstrated. Tumors had less TCR diversity than lymph nodes, more than nontumor tissue.

A single record per CDR3 protein comes from TCRdb applying MiXCR to the multiplex PCR reads. The sample contains about 46,000 distinct CDR3 sequences, about 23% of which appear only once. Notes on this clonotype: Its antigen remains unidentified.

V lost 6 bases and J lost 3; bases outside the gene matches: 5. Germline values: CDR1 MNHEY, CDR2 SVGAGI. This CDR3 is 15 amino acids long. Sequenced input: breast tumor tissue. The TCR comes from a female donor with breast cancer. Some clones in this sample may be carry-over from other donors' samples. V usage is TRBV6-5 and J usage is TRBJ2-1; 10 nucleotides line up with TRBD2. CDR3 sequence: CASSLLAGSYNEQFF. CDR3 coding DNA: TGTGCCAGCAGCCTACTAGCGGGAAGCTACAATGAGCAGTTCTTC.